The entry below gives a single TCR beta chain sequence along with its context. Its antigen is currently not known. No base quality values were provided; no much bigger clone lies one nucleotide off. These data are taken from a study of T cell changes during pregnancy in multiple sclerosis (dated by TCRdb to about 2019). Background on the whole study: Changes in the T cell repertoire over the course of pregnancy were examined in this study in women with multiple sclerosis.

Trimming takes 5 bases off V and 2 bases off J; junction bases not matched to a gene: 4. According to the germline V gene, CDR1 reads SGDLS and CDR2 reads YYNGEE. The CDR3 numbers 14 residues from cysteine through phenylalanine. The entry retains the CDR3 DNA only, 42 bases that are in frame from base 1. Receptor libraries were prepared by the immunoSEQ multiplex PCR assay. Drawn from immuneACCESS, this table holds only the in-frame rearrangements with V and J called that TCRdb kept. Clones are partly lost; checked studies trace under half to an unresolved V gene and leave the rest unexplained. Counted in this sample were roughly 18,000 clones; 84% of them appeared once. The ten top clones hold roughly 10% of the sample.

The receptor comes from a female donor in good health, enrolled as a control in a pregnancy study. Source: CD8+ T cells from peripheral blood mononuclear cells, taken in the second trimester of pregnancy. This sequence uses TRBV9 and TRBJ2-7; TRBD1 lines up with 10 middle nucleotides. The CDR3 reads CASRGTGVPYEQYF. Here is the DNA: TGTGCCAGCAGGGGGACAGGGGTTCCCTACGAGCAGTACTTC.